Each of the 15 T cell receptor beta chains below was sequenced from the same sample in a study of blood T cell repertoires in COVID-19 (dated by TCRdb to between 2020 and 2021). The library relied on the immunoSEQ multiplex PCR assay. TCRdb's version of the immuneACCESS table is confined to in-frame rearrangements and falls short of the full clone set. An unresolved V gene accounts for under half of the shortfall where checked; the remainder is of unknown origin. This sample is represented by roughly 330,000 clones; more than 75% of them were singletons. Clones ranked in the top ten supply approximately 5.3% of the sample. The sequenced sample was PBMCs or T cells enriched from blood (not recorded which). The receptors derive from a woman aged 25-40 years who had recovered from COVID-19.

The V gene is TRBV10-3, the J gene TRBJ2-7, with D maybe TRBD2 (5 bases). CDR3 length equals 17 residues. V was clipped by 2 bases and J by 1 base, with 18 bases between them. Germline V lookup: CDR1 ENHRY, CDR2 SYGVKD. In nucleotides, the CDR3 is TGTGCCATCAGTGAGAGAGGAGTGTCCCGGAGGTCCTACGAGCAGTACTTC. This translates into CAISERGVSRRSYEQYF.

The chain recombines TRBV9 with TRBJ1-1; a weak D match, TRBD1 (6 bases). The CDR3 runs to 14 residues. CDR1 is SGDLS, CDR2 YYNGEE, per germline. The V gene lost 2 bases and the J gene lost 4 bases, with 12 bases spanning the gap. The CDR3 bases are TGTGCCAGCAGCGTGCGAGGGGGGGTCACTGAAGCTTTCTTT. Translating gives CASSVRGGVTEAFF.

The V gene is TRBV28, the J gene TRBJ2-7, with 11 bases aligning to TRBD2. The germline gives CDR1 MDHEN, CDR2 SYDVKM. The CDR3 is 15 amino acids. Trimming cost V 4 bases and J 1 base; bases outside gene matches: 3. For the CDR3, the DNA is TGTGCCAGCAGTTCACCTAGCGGGGGGTCCTACGAGCAGTACTTC. It encodes CASSSPSGGSYEQYF.

This chain uses TRBV4-2 with TRBJ2-7, with 11 bases matching TRBD2. J was trimmed by 7 bases and V by 1 base; bases with no gene match: 9. Germline CDR1 reads LGHNA; CDR2 reads YNFKEQ. The CDR3 has 16 amino acids. The CDR3 region is CASSQAPSGGQYEQYF. Written as DNA, the CDR3 is TGTGCCAGCAGCCAAGCCCCTAGCGGGGGGCAGTATGAGCAGTACTTC.

The chain uses TRBV6-5 and TRBJ1-2, with TRBD1 identical over 7 bases. The germline CDR1 and CDR2 sequences are MNHEY and SVGAGI. The CDR3 sequence is 13 residues long. With V trimmed by 6 bases and J by 3 bases, 4 bases remained unmatched. This CDR3 is CASSATGDYGYTF. For the CDR3, the DNA is TGTGCCAGCAGCGCCACAGGGGACTATGGCTACACCTTC.

This chain links TRBV28 with TRBJ1-6; D call uncertain. This CDR3 is 14 amino acids long. The ends were cut back, 3 bases at V and 7 bases at J, with 10 bases in the middle. Germline lookup yields CDR1 MDHEN and CDR2 SYDVKM. The CDR3 loop is CASSFGVGNSPLHF. Written as DNA, the CDR3 is TGTGCCAGCAGTTTCGGGGTAGGGAATTCACCCCTCCACTTT.

The genes are TRBV2 and TRBJ1-3; TRBD1 might be the D (5 bases). V lost 2 bases and J lost 2, with 10 bases in between. The CDR3 contains 15 residues. CDR1 is SNHLY and CDR2 is FYNNEI in the germline V gene. The CDR3 region has the DNA TGTGCCAGCAGTGAAATCCAGGGAACTGGAAACACCATATATTTT. This translates into CASSEIQGTGNTIYF.

This chain uses TRBV2 with TRBJ2-1, with TRBD1 as a possible D gene (6 bases). The CDR3 spans 14 residues. Germline lookup yields CDR1 SNHLY and CDR2 FYNNEI. V gave up 1 base and J gave up 6 bases, with 10 bases separating them. CDR3 DNA sequence: TGTGCCAGCAGTGAAGGGACAGCCTCCAATGAGCAGTTCTTC. As protein: CASSEGTASNEQFF.

This clone appeared once. The genes are TRBV12-3 or TRBV12-4 and TRBJ1-1; D ambiguous. V was cut by 0 bases and J by 7 bases, with 9 bases left in between. This CDR3 comprises 13 residues. The CDR3 sequence is CASSLAPGYEAFF. The CDR3 nucleotides are TGTGCCAGCAGTTTAGCGCCGGGTTATGAAGCTTTCTTT.

This clone was observed a handful of times. This sequence joins TRBV5-5 and TRBJ1-1, with D unclear. CDR3 length: 15 residues. Germline CDR1 SGHKS, CDR2 YYEKEE (reference sequence). V shed 4 bases and J shed 8 bases, with 21 bases lying between them. The CDR3, as DNA: TGTGCCAGCAGCCCAGATCCCCGGCAGGTCGTGGAAGCTTTCTTT. Amino acids: CASSPDPRQVVEAFF.

The chain links TRBV7-9 to TRBJ1-2, with 7 positions matching TRBD1. Germline CDR1 is SEHNR and CDR2 is FQNEAQ (reference sequence). The CDR3 is made up of 15 amino acids. Germline trimming cut 0 bases from V and 8 bases from J; bases unmatched to any gene: 9. The CDR3 DNA sequence: TGTGCCAGCAGCTTAGCGGGACAGCCCCGGGAGGGCTACACCTTC. Translation gives CASSLAGQPREGYTF.

The V and J genes are TRBV12-3 or TRBV12-4 and TRBJ2-1; 8 bases map to TRBD1. V gave up 7 bases and J gave up 8 bases; unmatched junction bases: 7. The CDR3 has 13 residues. CDR3 DNA sequence: TGTGCCAGCATCCCCGACAGGGGTCATGAGCAGTTCTTC. Residues: CASIPDRGHEQFF.

The J gene is TRBJ1-1, the V gene TRBV6-5; D might be TRBD1 (5 bases). The CDR3 runs 15 residues. Deletions cut 4 bases from V and 0 bases from J, with 12 bases between. CDR1 is MNHEY, CDR2 SVGAGI, per germline. In nucleotides, the CDR3 is TGTGCCAGCAGTTTTAGGGGCGGAATGAACACTGAAGCTTTCTTT. It specifies CASSFRGGMNTEAFF.

This rearrangement joins TRBV20-1 to TRBJ1-4; no firm D call. From germline, CDR1 is DFQATT and CDR2 SNEGSKA (reference sequence). V lost 5 bases and J lost 10, with 8 bases in between. The CDR3 contains 10 residues. The CDR3 region is CSAAGRKLFF. CDR3 DNA: TGCAGTGCTGCCGGTCGAAAACTGTTTTTT.

The V call is TRBV4-1, the J call TRBJ2-7; 9 nucleotides agree with TRBD1. V was clipped by 3 bases and J by 5 bases; unmatched bases: 14. The CDR3 sequence is 17 residues long. CDR1 and CDR2 from the germline V gene are MGHRA and YSYEKL. In DNA form, the CDR3 reads TGCGCCAGCAGCCAGGTCTCCTATTCGACAGGGGGGGACGAGCAGTACTTC. It codes for CASSQVSYSTGGDEQYF.